This record looks at one T cell receptor beta chain sequence and its context. This sample was taken from a study of shared T cell receptors in the human thymus. The CDR3 is 16 amino acids. Trimming shortened V by 0 bases and J by 3 bases, and 16 bases separated the two germline ends. From germline, CDR1 is SGHDT and CDR2 YYEEEE. The assay was immunoSEQ multiplex PCR, and TCRdb's table has in-frame clones only and misses some. Here the sample spans fewer than 700,000 clones, more than 75% being singletons. The sample was also reused in another study, on human thymus T cells.

The chain joins TRBV5-6 to TRBJ2-7; the D gene is possibly TRBD1 (6 bases). The receptor was isolated from a boy under three years old with a congenital heart defect. Sequencing used thymocytes. The chain's CDR3 is CASSLEMGANHYEQYF. CDR3 in DNA: TGTGCCAGCAGCTTGGAGATGGGGGCGAACCACTACGAGCAGTACTTC.